The rows below give T cell receptor beta chains drawn from one sample of a study of T cells in tuberculosis. Some clones are missing from TCRdb's copy, which holds only in-frame ones; the method was immunoSEQ multiplex PCR. The sample gives fewer than 40,000 clones, about 82% of which show up once; 4% to 6.5% is in the top ten. Sequenced here: PBMCs, sampled at tuberculosis diagnosis. The receptors derive from an adult with tuberculosis. CDR3s include the opening cysteine and the closing phenylalanine or tryptophan. The order of the fields is CDR3 protein, CDR3 DNA, J gene, V gene, clone size, D gene. D genes are given only for firm matches. Not every row has a clone size; where given, it reads once, few, many or a size class.

CDR3: CASKTGGPYNEQFF
DNA: TGCGCCAGTAAAACGGGGGGGCCCTACAATGAGCAGTTCTTC
J: TRBJ2-1
V: TRBV5-1
size: NA
D: TRBD2

CDR3: CASSGTGGLNEQFF
DNA: TGTGCCAGCAGCGGGACAGGGGGCCTTAATGAGCAGTTCTTC
J: TRBJ2-1
V: TRBV9
size: NA
D: TRBD1

CDR3: CASSLIPGDTQYF
DNA: TGTGCCAGCAGCTTAATCCCAGGAGATACGCAGTATTTT
J: TRBJ2-3
V: TRBV11-2
size: NA
D: NA

CDR3: CASSTNKVDKLPTNTEAFF
DNA: TGTGCCAGCAGCACGAACAAGGTGGACAAACTCCCTACGAACACTGAAGCTTTCTTT
J: TRBJ1-1
V: TRBV11-2
size: once
D: NA

CDR3: CASSTPGTGGADTQYF
DNA: TGTGCCAGCAGCACGCCCGGGACAGGGGGCGCAGATACGCAGTATTTT
J: TRBJ2-3
V: TRBV14
size: few
D: TRBD1

CDR3: CASSLASWGPSDHEQYF
DNA: TGTGCCAGCAGCTTAGCTTCGTGGGGGCCTTCTGACCACGAGCAGTACTTC
J: TRBJ2-7
V: TRBV7-2
size: NA
D: NA

CDR3: CASSRQGANEKLFF
DNA: TGTGCCAGCAGTCGACAGGGGGCTAATGAAAAACTGTTTTTT
J: TRBJ1-4
V: TRBV28
size: NA
D: TRBD1

CDR3: CASSLAGGAYSPLHF
DNA: TGCGCCAGCAGTCTGGCAGGGGGCGCTTATTCACCCCTCCACTTT
J: TRBJ1-6
V: TRBV5-1
size: NA
D: TRBD1

CDR3: CASKAHRGSAGYTF
DNA: TGTGCCAGCAAAGCCCACAGGGGGTCGGCGGGCTACACCTTC
J: TRBJ1-2
V: TRBV25-1
size: NA
D: TRBD1

CDR3: CASSAPLAGGPGSYNEQFF
DNA: TGTGCCAGCAGCGCCCCCCTAGCGGGAGGGCCGGGGTCCTACAATGAGCAGTTCTTC
J: TRBJ2-1
V: TRBV7-8
size: NA
D: TRBD2

CDR3: CASSQGGSGNTIYF
DNA: TGTGCCAGCAGCCAAGGGGGCTCTGGAAACACCATATATTTT
J: TRBJ1-3
V: TRBV7-2
size: NA
D: NA

CDR3: CASSITGNGYTF
DNA: TGTGCCAGCAGTATTACAGGGAATGGCTACACCTTC
J: TRBJ1-2
V: TRBV6-1
size: NA
D: NA

CDR3: CASSRDSNYGYTF
DNA: TGCGCCAGCAGCCGGGACAGTAACTATGGCTACACCTTC
J: TRBJ1-2
V: TRBV5-1
size: once
D: TRBD1

CDR3: CAWSVPRGEETQYF
DNA: TGTGCCTGGAGTGTACCGCGGGGGGAAGAGACCCAGTACTTC
J: TRBJ2-5
V: TRBV30
size: NA
D: TRBD2

CDR3: CASSFRTSGNTDTQYF
DNA: TGTGCCAGCAGCTTTCGGACTAGCGGGAACACAGATACGCAGTATTTT
J: TRBJ2-3
V: TRBV14
size: NA
D: TRBD2

CDR3: CASSYEGTSNQPQHF
DNA: TGTGCCAGCAGTTACGAGGGTACAAGCAATCAGCCCCAGCATTTT
J: TRBJ1-5
V: TRBV6-6
size: NA
D: NA

CDR3: CASSGSSNGYTF
DNA: TGTGCCAGCAGCGGGAGTTCCAATGGCTACACCTTC
J: TRBJ1-2
V: TRBV9
size: NA
D: NA

CDR3: CATSRSLDTGELFF
DNA: TGTGCCACCAGCAGAAGCCTGGACACCGGGGAGCTGTTTTTT
J: TRBJ2-2
V: TRBV15
size: NA
D: NA

CDR3: CASSYSSGGGYEQYF
DNA: TGTGCCAGCAGCTACTCTAGCGGGGGAGGCTACGAGCAGTACTTC
J: TRBJ2-7
V: TRBV9
size: NA
D: TRBD2

CDR3: CASSVPGAGANVLTF
DNA: TGTGCCAGCAGCGTGCCCGGAGCTGGGGCCAACGTCCTGACTTTC
J: TRBJ2-6
V: TRBV9
size: NA
D: NA

CDR3: CASSDFFQRGHSYEQYF
DNA: TGTGCCAGCAGTGATTTCTTCCAGCGGGGCCACTCCTACGAGCAGTACTTC
J: TRBJ2-7
V: TRBV6-1
size: NA
D: TRBD2

CDR3: CASSLAGGASDEKLFF
DNA: TGTGCCAGCAGCTTGGCAGGGGGAGCCTCGGATGAAAAACTGTTTTTT
J: TRBJ1-4
V: TRBV13
size: NA
D: TRBD1

CDR3: CASSPTGRNQPQHF
DNA: TGTGCCAGTAGCCCGACAGGGCGTAATCAGCCCCAGCATTTT
J: TRBJ1-5
V: TRBV19
size: few
D: TRBD1

CDR3: CASSPTGYRGLGKNIQYF
DNA: TGCGCCAGCAGCCCGACCGGTTACAGGGGATTAGGGAAAAACATTCAGTACTTC
J: TRBJ2-4
V: TRBV5-1
size: NA
D: TRBD1

CDR3: CASSTSGGGNEQFF
DNA: TGTGCCAGCAGTACCTCGGGGGGGGGAAATGAGCAGTTCTTC
J: TRBJ2-1
V: TRBV6-1
size: NA
D: TRBD2

CDR3: CASSFRDRGYEQYF
DNA: TGTGCCAGCAGCTTCAGGGACAGGGGCTACGAGCAGTACTTC
J: TRBJ2-7
V: TRBV7-8
size: NA
D: TRBD1

CDR3: CASSNDRVGGYTF
DNA: TGTGCCAGCAGTAATGACAGGGTGGGAGGCTACACCTTC
J: TRBJ1-2
V: TRBV28
size: once
D: TRBD1

CDR3: CASSQTGQVEKLFF
DNA: TGTGCCAGCAGCCAAACGGGACAGGTTGAAAAACTGTTTTTT
J: TRBJ1-4
V: TRBV6-5
size: once
D: TRBD1